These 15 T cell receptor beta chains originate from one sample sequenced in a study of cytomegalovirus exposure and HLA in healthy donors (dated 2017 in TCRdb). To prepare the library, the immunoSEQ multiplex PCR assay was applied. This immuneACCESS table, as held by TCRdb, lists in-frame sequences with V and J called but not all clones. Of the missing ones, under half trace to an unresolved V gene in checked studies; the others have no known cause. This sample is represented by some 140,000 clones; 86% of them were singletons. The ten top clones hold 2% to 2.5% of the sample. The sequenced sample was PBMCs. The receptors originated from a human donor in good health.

The CDR3 nucleotides read TGCGCCAGCAGCTTGTATGGGGACTTGTCCTACGAGCAGTACTTC. This codes for CASSLYGDLSYEQYF. The chain employs TRBV5-1 and TRBJ2-7; a weak D match, TRBD2 (6 bases). V lost 1 base, J lost 1 base, and 12 bases lay in between. Germline CDR1 SGHRS, CDR2 YFSETQ. The CDR3 sequence is 15 residues long. The whole variable domain, filled in from reference TRBV5-1 and TRBJ2-7, reads KAGVTQTPRYLIKTRGQQVTLSCSPISGHRSVSWYQQTPGQGLQFLFEYFSETQRNKGNFPGRFSGRQFSNSRSEMNVSTLELGDSALYLCASSLYGDLSYEQYFGPGTRLTVT.

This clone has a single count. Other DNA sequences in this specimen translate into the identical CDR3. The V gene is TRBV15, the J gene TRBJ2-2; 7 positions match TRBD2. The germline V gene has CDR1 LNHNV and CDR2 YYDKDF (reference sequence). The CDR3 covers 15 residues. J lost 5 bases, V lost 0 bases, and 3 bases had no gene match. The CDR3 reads CATSRDRGGTGELFF. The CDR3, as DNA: TGTGCCACCAGCAGAGATCGGGGAGGGACCGGGGAGCTGTTTTTT.

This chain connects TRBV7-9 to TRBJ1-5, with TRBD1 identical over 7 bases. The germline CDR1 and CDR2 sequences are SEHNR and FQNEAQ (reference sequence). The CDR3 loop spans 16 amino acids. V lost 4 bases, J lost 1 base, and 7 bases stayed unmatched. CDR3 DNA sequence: TGTGCCAGCAGCTCCGACAGGGATTGGAGCAATCAGCCCCAGCATTTT. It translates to CASSSDRDWSNQPQHF.

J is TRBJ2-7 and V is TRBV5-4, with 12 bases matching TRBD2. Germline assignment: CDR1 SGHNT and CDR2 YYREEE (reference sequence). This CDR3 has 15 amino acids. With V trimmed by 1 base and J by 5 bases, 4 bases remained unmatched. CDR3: CASSLTSGRNDEQYF. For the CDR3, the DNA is TGTGCCAGCAGCTTGACTAGCGGGAGGAACGACGAGCAGTACTTC.

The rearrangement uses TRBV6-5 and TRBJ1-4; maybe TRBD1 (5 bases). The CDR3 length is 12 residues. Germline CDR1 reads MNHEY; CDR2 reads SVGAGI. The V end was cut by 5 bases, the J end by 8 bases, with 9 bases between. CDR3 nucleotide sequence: TGTGCCAGCAGTCCACGGGGGGAAAAACTGTTTTTT. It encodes CASSPRGEKLFF.

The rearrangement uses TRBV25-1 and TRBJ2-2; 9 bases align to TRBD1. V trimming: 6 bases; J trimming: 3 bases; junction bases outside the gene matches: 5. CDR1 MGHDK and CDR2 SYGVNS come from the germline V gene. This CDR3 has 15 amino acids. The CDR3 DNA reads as TGTGCCAGCAGCTTCCGGGACAGGGACACCGGGGAGCTGTTTTTT. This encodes CASSFRDRDTGELFF.

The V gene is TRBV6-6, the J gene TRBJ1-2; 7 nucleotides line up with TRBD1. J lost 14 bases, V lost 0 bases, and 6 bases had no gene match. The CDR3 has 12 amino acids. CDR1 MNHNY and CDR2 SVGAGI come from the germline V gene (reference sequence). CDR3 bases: TGTGCCAGCAGTTACTCGGGGATGGGACAGACCTTC. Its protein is CASSYSGMGQTF.

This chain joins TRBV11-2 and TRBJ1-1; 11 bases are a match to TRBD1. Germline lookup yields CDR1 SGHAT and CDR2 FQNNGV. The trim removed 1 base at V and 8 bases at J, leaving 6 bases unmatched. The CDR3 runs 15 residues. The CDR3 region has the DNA TGTGCCAGCAGCTTAGCCCGGACAGGGGGCGCGGAAGCTTTCTTT. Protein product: CASSLARTGGAEAFF.

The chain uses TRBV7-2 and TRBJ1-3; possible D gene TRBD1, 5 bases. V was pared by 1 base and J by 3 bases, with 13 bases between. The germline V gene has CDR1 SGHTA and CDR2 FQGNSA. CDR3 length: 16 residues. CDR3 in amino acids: CASSLGKGKGGNTIYF. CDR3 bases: TGTGCCAGCAGCTTAGGGAAGGGGAAGGGTGGAAACACCATATATTTT.

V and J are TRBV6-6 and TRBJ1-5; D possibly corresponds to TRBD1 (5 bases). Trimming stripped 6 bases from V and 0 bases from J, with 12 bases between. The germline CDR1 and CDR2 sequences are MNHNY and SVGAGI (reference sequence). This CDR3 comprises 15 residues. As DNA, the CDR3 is TGTGCCAGCAGCCCGACAGCGTATAGCAATCAGCCCCAGCATTTT. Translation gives CASSPTAYSNQPQHF.

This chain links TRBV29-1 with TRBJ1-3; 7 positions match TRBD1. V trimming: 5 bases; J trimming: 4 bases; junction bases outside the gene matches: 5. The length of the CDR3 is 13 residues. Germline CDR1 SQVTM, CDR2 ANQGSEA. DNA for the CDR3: TGCAGCGTTAGACAGGGAACAGGAAACACCATATATTTT. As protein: CSVRQGTGNTIYF. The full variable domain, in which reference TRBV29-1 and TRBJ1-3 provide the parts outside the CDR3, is SAVISQKPSRDICQRGTSLTIQCQVDSQVTMMFWYRQQPGQSLTLIATANQGSEATYESGFVIDKFPISRPNLTFSTLTVSNMSPEDSSIYLCSVRQGTGNTIYFGEGSWLTVV.

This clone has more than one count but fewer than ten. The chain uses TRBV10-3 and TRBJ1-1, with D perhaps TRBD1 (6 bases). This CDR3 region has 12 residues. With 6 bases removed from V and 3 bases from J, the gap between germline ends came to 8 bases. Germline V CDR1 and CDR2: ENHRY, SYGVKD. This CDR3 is CAIRTGDTEAFF. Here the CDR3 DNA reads TGTGCCATCAGGACAGGAGACACTGAAGCTTTCTTT.

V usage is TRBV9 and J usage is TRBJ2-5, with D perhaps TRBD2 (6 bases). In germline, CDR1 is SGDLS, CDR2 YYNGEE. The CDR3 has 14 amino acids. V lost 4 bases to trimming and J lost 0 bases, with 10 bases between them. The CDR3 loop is CASSPRTNQETQYF. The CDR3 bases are TGTGCCAGCAGCCCGAGGACTAACCAAGAGACCCAGTACTTC.

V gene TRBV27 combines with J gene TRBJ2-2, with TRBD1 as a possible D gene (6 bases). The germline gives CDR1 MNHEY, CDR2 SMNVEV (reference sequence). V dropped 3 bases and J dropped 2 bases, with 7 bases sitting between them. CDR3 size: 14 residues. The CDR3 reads CASSLGANTGELFF. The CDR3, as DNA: TGTGCCAGCAGTTTGGGGGCAAACACCGGGGAGCTGTTTTTT.

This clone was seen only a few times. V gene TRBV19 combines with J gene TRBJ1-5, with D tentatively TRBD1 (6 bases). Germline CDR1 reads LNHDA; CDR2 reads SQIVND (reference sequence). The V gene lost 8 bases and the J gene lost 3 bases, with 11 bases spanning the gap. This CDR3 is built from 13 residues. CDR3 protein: CASGDRLNQPQHF. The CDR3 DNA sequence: TGTGCCAGTGGAGACAGGCTCAATCAGCCCCAGCATTTT.